One and the same sample provided the 12 T cell receptor beta chains below, sequenced in a study of blood T cell repertoires in COVID-19. Only in-frame clones appear in the TCRdb table, and some are missing; sequencing was by immunoSEQ multiplex PCR. The data contain under 150,000 clones, 79% of them singletons. The sequenced sample was peripheral blood. The origin of the receptors is a man in his sixties with acute or convalescent COVID-19.

The chain has TRBV6-2 or TRBV6-3 and TRBJ2-1, with a weak D call TRBD2 (5 bases). CDR3 length: 16 amino acids. V was pared by 6 bases and J by 0 bases, with 15 bases between. The V gene's germline CDR1 is MNHEY and CDR2 SVGEGT. This CDR3 reads CASSSRTRSSYNEQFF. The CDR3 DNA sequence: TGTGCCAGCAGCTCACGGACTCGAAGCTCCTACAATGAGCAGTTCTTC.

The chain is built from TRBV5-4 and TRBJ2-7; the D gene is possibly TRBD1 (6 bases). The CDR3 runs to 13 residues. The germline V and J ends were trimmed by 4 bases and 2 bases, with 10 bases remaining between them. Germline-derived CDR1 and CDR2 are SGHNT and YYREEE (reference sequence). CDR3 sequence: CASSQDRAYEQYF. The CDR3 DNA is TGTGCCAGCAGCCAGGACAGAGCCTACGAGCAGTACTTC.

V is TRBV7-2 and J is TRBJ2-3; 7 nucleotides align to TRBD2. Germline CDR1 reads SGHTA; CDR2 reads FQGNSA. V was clipped by 5 bases and J by 6 bases; unmatched bases: 14. The CDR3 spans 16 residues. CDR3 sequence reads: CASSLLGGVVQDTQYF. CDR3 DNA: TGTGCCAGCAGCCTCCTTGGGGGGGTAGTTCAGGATACGCAGTATTTT. Together with reference TRBV7-2 and TRBJ2-3, the CDR3 gives the full variable domain: GAGVSQSPSNKVTEKGKDVELRCDPISGHTALYWYRQSLGQGLEFLIYFQGNSAPDKSGLPSDRFSAERTGGSVSTLTIQRTQQEDSAVYLCASSLLGGVVQDTQYFGPGTRLTVL.

This chain joins TRBV5-4 and TRBJ2-1, with 8 bases aligning to TRBD2. With 0 bases clipped from V and 8 bases from J, the junction kept 7 bases outside the gene matches. The CDR3 totals 15 residues. Germline CDR1 SGHNT, CDR2 YYREEE (reference sequence). DNA for the CDR3: TGTGCCAGCAGCTTGGAAAGCGGGAGAATGGATGAGCAGTTCTTC. As protein: CASSLESGRMDEQFF.

This clone was seen a few times. This chain joins TRBV28 and TRBJ1-1, with D possibly being TRBD1 (5 bases). There are 13 residues in the CDR3. Germline V CDR1 and CDR2: MDHEN, SYDVKM. The ends were cut back, 5 bases at V and 4 bases at J, with 11 bases in the middle. In DNA, the CDR3 is TGTGCCAGCAGTCCCGCGGGGGGCACTGAAGCTTTCTTT. Translated: CASSPAGGTEAFF.

The V and J genes are TRBV27 and TRBJ1-1; D may be TRBD1 (5 bases). Trimming left V 4 bases short and J 1 base short, with 10 bases between. Germline assignment: CDR1 MNHEY and CDR2 SMNVEV (reference sequence). The CDR3 length is 14 residues. The CDR3 is CASSSLDRNTEAFF. The CDR3 nucleotides are TGTGCCAGCAGTTCCCTAGACAGGAACACTGAAGCTTTCTTT.

The chain has TRBV21-1 and TRBJ2-7; TRBD2 is taken as the D call from the table, unchecked against the DNA. TRBV21-1 is annotated as a pseudogene. The CDR3 runs to 17 residues. CDR3 loop: CASSKGGNSGKSYEQYF. In nucleotides, the CDR3 is TGTGCCAGCAGCAAGGGAGGTAATAGCGGGAAGAGCTACGAGCAGTACTTC.

The chain joins TRBV5-1 to TRBJ2-7; TRBD1 aligns across 7 bases. V lost 3 bases and J lost 5; bases outside the gene matches: 11. CDR3 size: 15 residues. The germline gives CDR1 SGHRS, CDR2 YFSETQ. The CDR3 here is CASSSLQGKNHEQYF. The CDR3 DNA reads TGCGCCAGCAGCTCCTTACAGGGGAAAAACCACGAGCAGTACTTC. Variable domain in full (rest from reference TRBV5-1 and TRBJ2-7): KAGVTQTPRYLIKTRGQQVTLSCSPISGHRSVSWYQQTPGQGLQFLFEYFSETQRNKGNFPGRFSGRQFSNSRSEMNVSTLELGDSALYLCASSSLQGKNHEQYFGPGTRLTVT.

The chain has TRBV2 and TRBJ2-5; a possible D gene is TRBD2 (5 bases). With 2 bases removed from V and 4 bases from J, the gap between germline ends came to 14 bases. CDR1 is SNHLY, CDR2 FYNNEI, per germline. The CDR3 length is 15 residues. The CDR3 coding sequence is TGTGCCAGCAGTGAATGGGCCCAGAGCGGAGAGACCCAGTACTTC. It yields the protein CASSEWAQSGETQYF.

J is TRBJ2-5 and V is TRBV6-6, with 7 bases lining up with TRBD1. V lost 5 bases and J lost 5; bases outside the gene matches: 8. Germline CDR1 is MNHNY and CDR2 is SVGAGI (reference sequence). The CDR3 extends over 14 amino acids. CDR3 nucleotides: TGTGCCAGCAGTCGACAGGGAAATGGTGAGACCCAGTACTTC. As protein: CASSRQGNGETQYF.

This chain connects TRBV6-6 to TRBJ2-7; TRBD2 aligns across 7 bases. Germline-derived CDR1 and CDR2 are MNHNY and SVGAGI (reference sequence). Trimming cost V 6 bases and J 6 bases; bases outside gene matches: 2. This CDR3 has 11 amino acids. The CDR3 DNA sequence: TGTGCCAGCAGAGAGCGGGGCGAGCAGTACTTC. Protein: CASRERGEQYF.

The genes are TRBV4-3 and TRBJ2-1; 7 bases are a match to TRBD2. The CDR3 covers 16 residues. Germline-derived CDR1 and CDR2 are LGHNA and YSLEER. After removal of 4 bases from V and 4 bases from J, the junction contained 10 bases not matched to a gene. The CDR3 nucleotides are TGCGCCAGCAGCCTGGAAGCGGGCGGGGGTTACAATGAGCAGTTCTTC. Translation gives CASSLEAGGGYNEQFF.